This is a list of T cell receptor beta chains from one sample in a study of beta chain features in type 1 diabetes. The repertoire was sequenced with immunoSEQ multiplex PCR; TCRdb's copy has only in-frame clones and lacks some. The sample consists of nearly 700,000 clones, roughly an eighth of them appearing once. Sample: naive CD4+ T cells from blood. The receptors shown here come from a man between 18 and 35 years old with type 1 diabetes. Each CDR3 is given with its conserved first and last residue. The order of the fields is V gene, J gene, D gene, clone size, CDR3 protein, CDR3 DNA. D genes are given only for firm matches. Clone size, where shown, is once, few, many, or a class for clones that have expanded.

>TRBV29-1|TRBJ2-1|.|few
CSVAALSGMSYNEQFF
TGCAGCGTTGCCGCCCTCTCCGGGATGTCCTACAATGAGCAGTTCTTC
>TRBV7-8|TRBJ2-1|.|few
CASSFRETHNEQFF
TGTGCCAGCAGCTTTAGAGAAACCCACAATGAGCAGTTCTTC
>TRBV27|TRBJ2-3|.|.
CASSLLSTDTQYF
TGTGCCAGCAGTCTCCTTAGCACAGATACGCAGTATTTT
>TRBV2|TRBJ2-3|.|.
CASSEAQAEHGDTQYF
TGTGCCAGCAGTGAAGCCCAAGCGGAGCATGGGGATACGCAGTATTTT
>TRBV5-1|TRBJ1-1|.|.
CASSTDRGTEAFF
TGCGCCAGCAGCACCGACAGAGGCACTGAAGCTTTCTTT
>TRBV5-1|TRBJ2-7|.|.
CASSLAAGRNEQYF
TGCGCCAGCAGCTTGGCCGCAGGGCGGAACGAGCAGTACTTC
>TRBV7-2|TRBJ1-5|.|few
CASTRLQGNQPQHF
TGTGCCAGCACGCGCCTACAGGGCAATCAGCCCCAGCATTTT
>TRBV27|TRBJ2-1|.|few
CASSSAISYNEQFF
TGTGCCAGCAGTTCGGCTATTTCCTACAATGAGCAGTTCTTC
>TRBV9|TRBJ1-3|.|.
CASSVGGVYGNTIYF
TGTGCCAGCAGCGTAGGAGGGGTATATGGAAACACCATATATTTT
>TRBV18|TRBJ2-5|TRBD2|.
CASSPRLGEGSQYF
TGTGCCAGCTCACCACGTCTCGGGGAGGGGTCCCAGTACTTC
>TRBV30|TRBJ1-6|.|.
CAGGEGSSYNSPLHF
TGTGCCGGAGGGGAGGGAAGCTCCTATAATTCACCCCTCCACTTT
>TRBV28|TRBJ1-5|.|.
CASSRTVDQPQHF
TGTGCCAGCAGTAGGACAGTTGATCAGCCCCAGCATTTT
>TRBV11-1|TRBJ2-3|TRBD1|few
CASSYDRGPDTQYF
TGTGCCAGCAGCTACGACAGGGGGCCAGATACGCAGTATTTT
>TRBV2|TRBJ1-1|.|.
CASRGGRMNTEAFF
TGTGCCAGCAGGGGCGGACGGATGAACACTGAAGCTTTCTTT
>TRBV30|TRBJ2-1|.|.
CAWSWDNEQFF
TGTGCCTGGAGCTGGGACAATGAGCAGTTCTTC
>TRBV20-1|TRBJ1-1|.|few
CSALKFEAFF
TGCAGTGCTCTTAAATTTGAAGCTTTCTTT
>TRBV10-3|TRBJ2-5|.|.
CATGEGPPGETQYF
TGTGCCACCGGTGAGGGGCCTCCGGGGGAGACCCAGTACTTC
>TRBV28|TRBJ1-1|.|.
CASSLSGNTEAFF
TGTGCCAGCAGTTTATCGGGGAACACTGAAGCTTTCTTT
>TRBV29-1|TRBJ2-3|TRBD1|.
CSAQDRDGTDTQYF
TGCAGCGCCCAGGACAGGGATGGGACAGATACGCAGTATTTT
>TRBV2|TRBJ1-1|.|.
CASSEAGTEAFF
TGTGCCAGCAGTGAAGCCGGGACAGAAGCTTTCTTT
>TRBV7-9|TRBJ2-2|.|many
CASSLDTGELFF
TGTGCCAGCAGCTTGGACACCGGGGAGCTGTTTTTT
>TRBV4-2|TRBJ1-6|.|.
CASSQDSGVENSPLHF
TGTGCCAGCAGCCAAGATTCCGGGGTTGAGAATTCACCCCTCCACTTT
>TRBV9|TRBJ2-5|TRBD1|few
CASSVGVGTEETQYF
TGTGCCAGCAGCGTAGGGGTGGGGACAGAAGAGACCCAGTACTTC
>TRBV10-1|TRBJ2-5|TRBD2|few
CASSGGSGGRETQYF
TGCGCCAGCAGTGGAGGAAGCGGGGGCCGAGAGACCCAGTACTTC
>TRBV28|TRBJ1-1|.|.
CASSPRTVNTEAFF
TGTGCCAGCAGTCCCCGGACGGTGAACACTGAAGCTTTCTTT
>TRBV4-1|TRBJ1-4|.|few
CASSQTEGEKLFF
TGCGCCAGCAGCCAGACAGAAGGTGAAAAACTGTTTTTT
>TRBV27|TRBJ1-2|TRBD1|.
CATSTGPTYGYTF
TGTGCCACCTCGACAGGGCCGACCTATGGCTACACCTTC
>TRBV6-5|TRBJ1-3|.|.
CASSNTPNSGNTIYF
TGTGCCAGCAGCAACACACCAAACTCTGGAAACACCATATATTTT
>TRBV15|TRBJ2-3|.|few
CATSESTGLITDTQYF
TGTGCCACCAGCGAAAGTACAGGGCTTATTACAGATACGCAGTATTTT
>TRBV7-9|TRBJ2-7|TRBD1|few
CASSSRDRGIEQYF
TGTGCCAGCAGCTCCCGGGACAGGGGTATCGAGCAGTACTTC
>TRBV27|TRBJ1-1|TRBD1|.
CASSPPPRTGWHTEAFF
TGTGCCAGCAGTCCCCCCCCCAGGACAGGGTGGCACACTGAAGCTTTCTTT
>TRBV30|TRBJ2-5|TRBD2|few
CALAVTSGGQETQYF
TGTGCCCTTGCAGTGACTAGCGGGGGGCAAGAGACCCAGTACTTC
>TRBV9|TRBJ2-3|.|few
CASSVVSRGAPDTQYF
TGTGCCAGCAGCGTAGTAAGTAGAGGAGCTCCAGATACGCAGTATTTT
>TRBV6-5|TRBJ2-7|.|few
CASSYRWGSFYEQYF
TGTGCCAGCAGTTACCGATGGGGGAGCTTTTACGAGCAGTACTTC
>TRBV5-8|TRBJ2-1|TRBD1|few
CASSGTGDKGSSYNEQFF
TGTGCCAGCAGCGGGACAGGTGATAAGGGGAGCTCCTACAATGAGCAGTTCTTC
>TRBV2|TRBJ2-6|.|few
CASRPGTDAFSGANVLTF
TGTGCCAGCAGACCCGGGACGGATGCATTCTCTGGGGCCAACGTCCTGACTTTC
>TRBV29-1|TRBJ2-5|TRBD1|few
CSVTTRDRGQETQYF
TGCAGCGTTACTACCCGGGACAGGGGCCAAGAGACCCAGTACTTC
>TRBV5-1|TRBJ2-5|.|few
CASNPTGQETQYF
TGCGCCAGCAACCCTACGGGACAAGAGACCCAGTACTTC
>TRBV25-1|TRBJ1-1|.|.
CASSDSGAGSAEAFF
TGTGCCAGCAGTGACTCAGGGGCTGGCAGCGCTGAAGCTTTCTTT
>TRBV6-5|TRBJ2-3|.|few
CASSYSQGNPTDTQYF
TGTGCCAGCAGTTACTCCCAGGGTAACCCCACAGATACGCAGTATTTT
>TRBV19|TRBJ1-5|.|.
CASNNQGHQPQHF
TGTGCCAGTAACAACCAGGGTCATCAGCCCCAGCATTTT
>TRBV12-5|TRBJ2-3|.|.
CASGLGQSTDTQYF
TGTGCTAGTGGTTTAGGGCAGAGCACAGATACGCAGTATTTT
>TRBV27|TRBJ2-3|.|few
CASSPEAGTDTQYF
TGTGCCAGCAGTCCAGAAGCGGGTACAGATACGCAGTATTTT
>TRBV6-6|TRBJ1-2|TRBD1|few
CASSPIQGADYGYTF
TGTGCCAGCAGTCCGATCCAGGGGGCGGACTATGGCTACACCTTC